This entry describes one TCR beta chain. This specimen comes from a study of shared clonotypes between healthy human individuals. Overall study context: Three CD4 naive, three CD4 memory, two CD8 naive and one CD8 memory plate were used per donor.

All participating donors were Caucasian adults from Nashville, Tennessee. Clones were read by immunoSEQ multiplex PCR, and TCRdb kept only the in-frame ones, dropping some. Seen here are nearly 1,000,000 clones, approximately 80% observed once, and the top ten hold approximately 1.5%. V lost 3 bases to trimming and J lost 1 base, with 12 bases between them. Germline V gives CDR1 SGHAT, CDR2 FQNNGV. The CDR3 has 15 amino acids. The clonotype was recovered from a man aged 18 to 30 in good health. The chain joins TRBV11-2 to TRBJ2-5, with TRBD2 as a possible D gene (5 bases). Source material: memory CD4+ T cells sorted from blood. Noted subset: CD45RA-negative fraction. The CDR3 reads CASSFEAGVQETQYF. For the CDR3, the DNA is TGTGCCAGCAGCTTCGAGGCGGGTGTCCAAGAGACCCAGTACTTC.